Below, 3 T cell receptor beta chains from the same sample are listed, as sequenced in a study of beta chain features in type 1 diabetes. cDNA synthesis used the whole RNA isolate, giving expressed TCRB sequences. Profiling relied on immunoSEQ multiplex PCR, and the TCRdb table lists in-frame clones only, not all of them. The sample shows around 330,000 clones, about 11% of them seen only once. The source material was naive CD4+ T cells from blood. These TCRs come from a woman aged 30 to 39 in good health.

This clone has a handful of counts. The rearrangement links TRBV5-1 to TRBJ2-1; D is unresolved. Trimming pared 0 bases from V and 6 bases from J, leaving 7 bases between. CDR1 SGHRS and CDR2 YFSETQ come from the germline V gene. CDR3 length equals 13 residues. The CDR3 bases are TGCGCCAGCAGCTTGGTCGTGAGCAATGAGCAGTTCTTC. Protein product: CASSLVVSNEQFF.

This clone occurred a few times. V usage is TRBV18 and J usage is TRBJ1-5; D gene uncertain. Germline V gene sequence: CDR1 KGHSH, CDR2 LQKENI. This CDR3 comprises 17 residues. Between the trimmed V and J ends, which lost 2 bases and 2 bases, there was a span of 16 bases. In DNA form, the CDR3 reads TGTGCCAGCTCACCAACGGAGTTTGTTTTTGGCAATCAGCCCCAGCATTTT. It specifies CASSPTEFVFGNQPQHF.

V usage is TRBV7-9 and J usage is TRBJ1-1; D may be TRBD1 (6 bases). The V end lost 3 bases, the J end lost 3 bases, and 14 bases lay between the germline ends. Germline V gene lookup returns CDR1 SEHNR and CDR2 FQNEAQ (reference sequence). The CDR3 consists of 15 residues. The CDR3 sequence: CASSLGATADTEAFF. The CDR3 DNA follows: TGTGCCAGCAGCTTGGGGGCCACGGCAGACACTGAAGCTTTCTTT.